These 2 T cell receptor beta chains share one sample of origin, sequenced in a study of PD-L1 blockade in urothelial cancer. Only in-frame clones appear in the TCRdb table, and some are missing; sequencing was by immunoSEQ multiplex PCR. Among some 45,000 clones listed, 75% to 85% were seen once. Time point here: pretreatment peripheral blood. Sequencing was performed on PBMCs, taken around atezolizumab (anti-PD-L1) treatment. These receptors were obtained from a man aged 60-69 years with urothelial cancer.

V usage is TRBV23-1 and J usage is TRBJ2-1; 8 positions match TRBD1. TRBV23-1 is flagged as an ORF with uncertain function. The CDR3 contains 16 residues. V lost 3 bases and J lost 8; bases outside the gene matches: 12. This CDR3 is CASSHPYRDRYYEQFF. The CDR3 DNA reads TGCGCCAGCAGTCACCCGTATAGGGACAGGTACTATGAGCAGTTCTTC.

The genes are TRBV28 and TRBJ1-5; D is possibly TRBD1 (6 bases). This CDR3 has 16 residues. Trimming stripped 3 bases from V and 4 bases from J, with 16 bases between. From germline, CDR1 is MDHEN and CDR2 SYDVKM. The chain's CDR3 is CASSFPGVILNQPQHF. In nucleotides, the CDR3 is TGTGCCAGCAGTTTTCCAGGGGTGATATTAAATCAGCCCCAGCATTTT.